These T cell receptor beta chains were read from a single sample in a study of Graves' ophthalmopathy and Graves' hyperthyroidism. Each CDR3 protein is one row after TCRdb ran MiXCR on the multiplex PCR reads. This table holds approximately 540,000 distinct CDR3 sequences, just under 40% found once. Source material: peripheral blood or thyroid tissue (not recorded which). The receptors were gathered from an adult man with Graves' hyperthyroidism. Both conserved end residues are trimmed from each CDR3. Clone size appears in some rows only: once, few, many, or a class for an expanded clone.

v_call clone_size cdr3_aa
TRBV18 - ASSPGTGSRYT
TRBV27 - ASSLFVGTYQETQY
TRBV2 once ASSEPLLAGAPGELF
TRBV6-5 - ASSARGRGSETQY
TRBV28 few ASSLRAGGAVDYEQY
TRBV6-5 many ASSYNRGHTEAF
TRBV7-4 - ASSLAGQGRNQPQY
TRBV2 - ASSPDRPQQETQY
TRBV7-9 - ASSLEQDSSYEQY
TRBV20-1 - SARLAGVLDEQF
TRBV10-2 - ASSRSQEDTEAF
TRBV2 once ASSEVGRNTDTQY
TRBV7-7 many ASSFYQGRLGEKLF
TRBV10-1 many ASSDFASGRESEQF
TRBV29-1 - SVASGISNEQFSGANVLT
TRBV7-8 many ASSRNRGPEQY
TRBV5-1 many ASSANRGRNSYEQY
TRBV20-1 few SAVGQGVEDEQF
TRBV4-1 many ASSQEYQGSYEQY
TRBV9 many ASSPTT
TRBV4-2 - ASSQALVAGTPYEQY
TRBV7-2 - ASSFDSGGANVLT
TRBV28 many ASSFGVGETEAF
TRBV12-3/TRBV12-4 few ASSLNEGLATEAF
TRBV5-5 - ASSLLGGRDTQY
TRBV29-1 - SGVSGSSTDTQY
TRBV10-3 - AISEGTEGETQY
TRBV6-6 many ATQALYEQY
TRBV3-1 few ASSSGGRGGYT
TRBV5-8 many ASSPGGSMDSPLH
TRBV20-1 few SASEGGQLTDTQY
TRBV6-5 many ASSRGSNSPLH
TRBV29-1 - SLGSGSGYEQY
TRBV15 few ATSRDHGGNEQF
TRBV24-1 - ATSAGTGGPSSYNEQF
TRBV7-9 many ASSSRVGTGYGYT
TRBV10-3 many AIRPDGPYEQY
TRBV10-3 - ASSRRDAEQY
TRBV14 many ASSQQGESFPEQY
TRBV7-9 few ASSLERERGEQF
TRBV18 few ASSPARDSEYGYT
TRBV24-1 - ATSDPSAGDPFEQY
TRBV29-1 many SVDTGRTEAF
TRBV9 - ASSVVTGGINEQF
TRBV24-1 - ASSPFGGSLSSGNTIY
TRBV4-2 - ASSQPGTSGRRETQY
TRBV12-3/TRBV12-4 - ASSPRQGVADTQY
TRBV20-1 many SARWAGLLNTEAF
TRBV7-9 - ASSLEMGPQDSYNEQF
TRBV2 many ASRRTATNEKLF
TRBV7-2 many ASSDTGGLYEQY
TRBV29-1 many SVETETQY
TRBV5-1 many ASSRTAQGAYEQY
TRBV20-1 - SASGLAGANTEAF
TRBV24-1 - ATSERGTGPRNQPQH